Shown below are 22 T cell receptor beta chains from a single sample sequenced in a study of blood T cell repertoires in COVID-19 (TCRdb year 2020). The method behind the library was the immunoSEQ multiplex PCR assay. Drawn from immuneACCESS, this table holds only the in-frame rearrangements with V and J called that TCRdb kept. Clones are partly lost; checked studies trace under half to an unresolved V gene and leave the rest unexplained. Recorded for this sample are around 130,000 clones; 80% to 90% of them occurred a single time. The ten largest make up 10% to 15% of the sample. The sample was peripheral blood. The receptors derive from a human donor in a cohort sampled during active COVID-19.

The chain employs TRBV12-3 or TRBV12-4 and TRBJ1-1, with D perhaps TRBD1 (5 bases). The V gene lost 8 bases and the J gene lost 8 bases, with 18 bases spanning the gap. The CDR3 sequence is 13 residues long. The CDR3 is CASGSHGRTEAFF. The CDR3 bases are TGTGCCAGCGGATCCCACGGACGGACAGAAGCTTTCTTT.

The chain links TRBV7-2 to TRBJ2-1, with TRBD2 as a possible D gene (6 bases). Trimming removed 7 bases at V and 3 bases at J, with 16 bases between. Germline V gene lookup returns CDR1 SGHTA and CDR2 FQGNSA. This CDR3 contains 15 residues. The CDR3 loop is CASNKPGGLYNEQFF. The CDR3 region has the DNA TGTGCCAGCAACAAACCCGGGGGACTCTACAATGAGCAGTTCTTC.

This clone was observed a single time. This chain connects TRBV12-3 or TRBV12-4 to TRBJ1-2; D may be TRBD1 (5 bases). V shed 6 bases and J shed 3 bases, with 11 bases lying between them. The CDR3 extends over 13 amino acids. The CDR3 region is CASSWGGDYGYTF. The DNA for the CDR3 is TGTGCCAGCAGCTGGGGAGGGGACTATGGCTACACCTTC.

The V call is TRBV9, the J call TRBJ2-3; 11 bases are a match to TRBD2. J gave up 5 bases and V 4 bases, and 18 bases lay outside the gene matches. There are 19 residues in the CDR3. Looked up from germline, CDR1 is SGDLS and CDR2 is YYNGEE. The CDR3 bases are TGTGCCAGCAGCCCACAGCTTAGCGGGGGGGCAGGCTGGGTAGATACGCAGTATTTT. Its translation is CASSPQLSGGAGWVDTQYF.

The chain links TRBV5-4 to TRBJ1-4, with 12 bases that match TRBD1. This CDR3 has 17 residues. V was clipped by 4 bases and J by 6 bases; unmatched bases: 10. Germline V gene data show CDR1 as SGHNT and CDR2 as YYREEE (reference sequence). The CDR3, as DNA: TGTGCCAGCAGCAAGGGACAGGGGGCGGACCTCTATGAAAAACTGTTTTTT. Translating it yields CASSKGQGADLYEKLFF.

The chain employs TRBV18 and TRBJ2-7; 7 nucleotides line up with TRBD2. Germline assignment: CDR1 KGHSH and CDR2 LQKENI. The V and J ends lost 6 bases and 0 bases, in that order; junction bases with no gene match: 5. This CDR3 region has 14 residues. The DNA of the CDR3 is TGTGCCAGCTCTTCGTCGGGGGGCTCCTACGAGCAGTACTTC. This translates into CASSSSGGSYEQYF.

The J gene is TRBJ2-5, the V gene TRBV9; possibly TRBD2 for D (6 bases). Germline CDR1 SGDLS, CDR2 YYNGEE. The germline V and J ends were trimmed by 3 bases and 5 bases, with 14 bases remaining between them. This CDR3 region has 14 residues. Here the CDR3 reads CASSGLGAGETQYF. The CDR3 coding sequence is TGTGCCAGCAGCGGACTAGGGGCGGGGGAGACCCAGTACTTC.

The chain links TRBV18 to TRBJ1-1; 8 bases are a match to TRBD1. CDR1 is KGHSH and CDR2 is LQKENI in the germline V gene. J was trimmed by 7 bases and V by 3 bases; bases with no gene match: 4. CDR3 length: 13 amino acids. The CDR3 reads CASSPGTGLEAFF. DNA for the CDR3: TGTGCCAGCTCACCTGGGACAGGACTTGAAGCTTTCTTT.

The gene calls are TRBV7-2 and TRBJ1-4, with D unresolved. Per germline, CDR1 SGHTA and CDR2 FQGNSA. CDR3 length: 13 amino acids. Trimming shortened V by 5 bases and J by 6 bases, and 10 bases separated the two germline ends. CDR3 nucleotides: TGTGCCAGCAGCCCAGACATCTATGAAAAACTGTTTTTT. As protein: CASSPDIYEKLFF.

This chain links TRBV2 with TRBJ2-5, with a tentative D call TRBD2 (6 bases). The CDR3 contains 11 residues. V was trimmed by 4 bases and J by 11 bases, leaving 11 bases between them. The germline V gene encodes CDR1 SNHLY and CDR2 FYNNEI. The CDR3, as DNA: TGTGCCAGCAGTGCTACGGGACTGCAGTACTTC. This sequence encodes CASSATGLQYF.

V usage is TRBV10-3 and J usage is TRBJ2-1, with 9 bases fitting TRBD2. V lost 6 bases to trimming and J lost 0 bases; unmatched junction nucleotides: 3. Germline CDR1 reads ENHRY; CDR2 reads SYGVKD. The CDR3 totals 15 residues. The CDR3 is CAIRPAGGSYNEQFF. CDR3 sequence (DNA): TGTGCCATCAGACCAGCGGGAGGCTCCTACAATGAGCAGTTCTTC.

The chain is built from TRBV30 and TRBJ2-7; maybe TRBD1 (6 bases). Germline V CDR1 and CDR2: GTSNPN, SVGIG (reference sequence). The CDR3 is made up of 12 amino acids. V was clipped by 3 bases and J by 4 bases, with 10 bases between them. In DNA form, the CDR3 reads TGTGCCTGGAGCCAGGGGATTTACGAGCAGTACTTC. It is translated as CAWSQGIYEQYF.

The V gene is TRBV6-1, the J gene TRBJ1-2; tentatively, D is TRBD1 (5 bases). CDR1 MNHNS and CDR2 SASEGT come from the germline V gene. V lost 3 bases to trimming and J lost 6 bases, with 11 bases between them. The CDR3 consists of 13 residues. The CDR3 is CASSDRVWDGYTF. The CDR3 DNA is TGTGCCAGCAGTGACAGGGTTTGGGATGGCTACACCTTC.

This chain connects TRBV19 to TRBJ1-1; D is ambiguous. V was cut by 3 bases and J by 2 bases, with 13 bases left in between. Germline V gene sequence: CDR1 LNHDA, CDR2 SQIVND (reference sequence). The CDR3 covers 15 residues. The DNA of the CDR3 is TGTGCCAGTAGTATCTACGGCAGACTTAACACTGAAGCTTTCTTT. The encoded protein is CASSIYGRLNTEAFF.

The chain combines TRBV5-6 with TRBJ1-5, with a possible D match to TRBD1 (5 bases). CDR1 is SGHDT and CDR2 is YYEEEE in the germline V gene. The CDR3 runs to 15 residues. V dropped 2 bases and J dropped 8 bases, with 17 bases sitting between them. The CDR3 spells CASSFGQGGIKPQHF. CDR3 bases: TGTGCCAGCAGCTTCGGGCAGGGAGGGATAAAGCCCCAGCATTTT.

The J gene is TRBJ1-1, the V gene TRBV20-1; D gene unclear. Germline V CDR1 and CDR2: DFQATT, SNEGSKA (reference sequence). The CDR3 has 11 amino acids. The V end lost 1 base, the J end lost 4 bases, and 4 bases lay between the germline ends. CDR3 bases: TGCAGTGCTAGAGTGGCCACTGAAGCTTTCTTT. This encodes CSARVATEAFF.

This clone was recorded once. The CDR3: CASSQQGFNSPLHF. The DNA for the CDR3 is TGTGCCAGCTCACAGCAGGGGTTCAATTCACCCCTCCACTTT. This chain links TRBV18 with TRBJ1-6; a possible D gene is TRBD1 (6 bases). Per germline, CDR1 KGHSH and CDR2 LQKENI. CDR3 length: 14 amino acids. Trimming left V 4 bases short and J 7 bases short, with 11 bases between.

This clone was detected once. V is TRBV18 and J is TRBJ2-5, with 13 bases that match TRBD2. The CDR3 runs 16 residues. The V gene end was trimmed by 0 bases and the J gene end by 2 bases; junction bases not matched to a gene: 0. Germline values: CDR1 KGHSH, CDR2 LQKENI. The CDR3 region has the DNA TGTGCCAGCTCACCACCGGGACTAGCGGGGCAAGAGACCCAGTACTTC. This codes for CASSPPGLAGQETQYF.

The chain combines TRBV7-3 with TRBJ1-1; D unresolved. The CDR3 totals 13 residues. Germline V CDR1 and CDR2: SGHTA, FQGTGA. Trimming took off 4 bases at V and 1 base at J, with 7 bases between the two ends. CDR3 DNA sequence: TGTGCCAGCAGCTCGGGGAGGAACACTGAAGCTTTCTTT. It encodes CASSSGRNTEAFF.

The V call is TRBV27, the J call TRBJ1-5; D unclear. Germline loops: CDR1 MNHEY, CDR2 SMNVEV (reference sequence). V was clipped by 5 bases and J by 4 bases, with 12 bases between them. The CDR3 length is 14 residues. The CDR3 sequence: CASSPYNSNQPQHF. In nucleotides, the CDR3 is TGTGCCAGCAGTCCCTACAACAGTAATCAGCCCCAGCATTTT.

This clone has more than one count but fewer than ten. V and J are TRBV19 and TRBJ2-7, with D tentatively TRBD2 (5 bases). Per the germline V gene, CDR1 is LNHDA and CDR2 is SQIVND (reference sequence). Trimming took off 6 bases at V and 0 bases at J, with 12 bases between the two ends. The CDR3 loop spans 14 amino acids. The CDR3 is CASSLTGFSYEQYF. CDR3 DNA: TGTGCCAGTAGCCTAACGGGATTCTCCTACGAGCAGTACTTC.

A single count supports this clone. The chain couples TRBV15 to TRBJ1-4; TRBD1 might be the D (5 bases). Trimming left V 1 base short and J 13 bases short, with 16 bases between. The CDR3 contains 14 residues. Per germline, CDR1 LNHNV and CDR2 YYDKDF (reference sequence). This chain's CDR3 is CATSRGRDFPLLFF. DNA of the CDR3: TGTGCCACCAGCAGAGGAAGGGACTTTCCCCTACTGTTTTTT.